These T cell receptor beta chains were read from a single sample in a study of blood T cell repertoires in COVID-19. Data came from immunoSEQ multiplex PCR; TCRdb stores just in-frame clones and leaves some out. The sample records about 27,000 clones, 82% being singletons. Sequenced sample: peripheral blood. Receptor source: a man at least 80 years old with active or convalescent COVID-19. The CDR3 runs from the conserved cysteine through the conserved F or W. A D gene is named only where the DNA matches it firmly. Rows give clone size only sometimes, using once, few, many, or a class for an expanded clone.

TGTGCCAGCAGTGGGGGGGAACGGGAAAACATTCAGTACTTC CASSGGERENIQYF TRBV5-4 . TRBD2 TRBJ2-4
TGTGCCAGCAGCTTAAAGCGGGGTAATGTGACGGCCTCCTACGAGCAGTACTTC CASSLKRGNVTASYEQYF TRBV7-9 . TRBD2 TRBJ2-7
TGTGCCAGCAGTTCAATAGCTGGGGAGCTGTTTTTT CASSSIAGELFF TRBV6-5 . . TRBJ2-2
TGTGCCAGCAGCCCTCCAACGGGACAGGGGGCTAGGGGTGAGCAGTTCTTC CASSPPTGQGARGEQFF TRBV27 . TRBD1 TRBJ2-1
TGTGCCAGCAGTTTATACACCCCTGACAGGGTAAACACCGGGGAGCTGTTTTTT CASSLYTPDRVNTGELFF TRBV27 . TRBD1 TRBJ2-2
TGTGCCAGTACCTTAGACCATGACAGGGGAATGCGACCCCTCCACTTT CASTLDHDRGMRPLHF TRBV19 . TRBD1 TRBJ1-6
TGTGCCAGCAGCCTTGGACAGCTAGGAAACACCATATATTTT CASSLGQLGNTIYF TRBV9 . . TRBJ1-3
TGTGCCAGTGACGACAGCTACAATGAGCAGTTCTTC CASDDSYNEQFF TRBV19 . . TRBJ2-1
TGTGCCAGCAGCTTGGGCGGCCCAAATGAGCAGTTCTTC CASSLGGPNEQFF TRBV5-6 . . TRBJ2-1
TGTGCCAGCAGTTTAAGCGGGAGTACGGGGACCCAGTACTTC CASSLSGSTGTQYF TRBV6-5 . TRBD2 TRBJ2-5
TGTGCCAGCAGTTCTGCTGGGCAAAGCACAGATACGCAGTATTTT CASSSAGQSTDTQYF TRBV6-5 . . TRBJ2-3
TGTGCCAGTACGGTAATTCGATCTGGGGCCAACGTCCTGACTTTC CASTVIRSGANVLTF TRBV19 . . TRBJ2-6
TGTGCCAGCAGCTTAGAGGCAGGCTCTGGAAACACCATATATTTT CASSLEAGSGNTIYF TRBV7-2 . . TRBJ1-3
TGTGCCAAATCGACAGGGGAGGGCTATGGCTACACCTTC CAKSTGEGYGYTF TRBV10-3 . TRBD1 TRBJ1-2
TGTGCCAGCAGCGTAGTCGACCAGGGGGACACCATATATTTT CASSVVDQGDTIYF TRBV9 . TRBD1 TRBJ1-3
TGCGCCAGCAGCCCTCGACAGTCAGCTAACTATGGCTACACCTTC CASSPRQSANYGYTF TRBV5-1 . . TRBJ1-2
TGTGCCAGCAGCTTGGACGGGGACACCTACAATGAGCAGTTCTTC CASSLDGDTYNEQFF TRBV5-5 once . TRBJ2-1
TGTGCCAGCAGCCCTGCAGGGAACTATGGCTACACCTTC CASSPAGNYGYTF TRBV7-3 . . TRBJ1-2
TGTGCCACCCGACAGGGAGGTAATTCACCCCTCCACTTT CATRQGGNSPLHF TRBV19 few TRBD1 TRBJ1-6
TGTGCCAGCTCGGACAGGCCCCGGGACGAGCAGTACTTC CASSDRPRDEQYF TRBV18 . TRBD1 TRBJ2-7
TGTGCCAGCAGTGAAAAGAGAGGGCAGAACTCCTATAATTCACCCCTCCACTTT CASSEKRGQNSYNSPLHF TRBV25-1 . . TRBJ1-6
TGTGCCAGCAGACCTCTAAGAAACACTGAAGCTTTCTTT CASRPLRNTEAFF TRBV5-8 . . TRBJ1-1
TGTGCCACCAGTGATTCGCTGAGCCGGGACAGGTCCGGCTACACCTTC CATSDSLSRDRSGYTF TRBV24-1 . TRBD1 TRBJ1-2
TGTGCCAGCAGTAACGGAGCGGGAGGGTACTACGAGCAGTACTTC CASSNGAGGYYEQYF TRBV6-5 . TRBD2 TRBJ2-7
TGTGCCAGCTCACTGCAACAGGGGACGATATCCCTCAAAGCTAACTATGGCTACACCTTC CASSLQQGTISLKANYGYTF TRBV18 . TRBD1 TRBJ1-2
TGTGCCAGCAGCGCCAGGCTGGATTCACCCCTCCACTTT CASSARLDSPLHF TRBV11-2 few . TRBJ1-6
TGTGCCAGTACCTCGGACAGGGGTAATCAGCCCCAGCATTTT CASTSDRGNQPQHF TRBV19 . TRBD1 TRBJ1-5
TGTGCCACCAGTGATTGGGGACAGCGGAATGGCTACACCTTC CATSDWGQRNGYTF TRBV24-1 once TRBD1 TRBJ1-2
TGCGCCAGCAGCTTGGGTAACAAGGCCGGGACAGGACTTTACATGAACACTGAAGCTTTCTTT CASSLGNKAGTGLYMNTEAFF TRBV5-1 once TRBD1 TRBJ1-1
TGTGCCAGCAGCTTAGGAACGGGAGGGCCATCCAATGAGCAGTTCTTC CASSLGTGGPSNEQFF TRBV7-9 . TRBD2 TRBJ2-1
TGTGCCAGCTCACCACCTAGCGGGGGAATACTTACAGATACGCAGTATTTT CASSPPSGGILTDTQYF TRBV18 . TRBD2 TRBJ2-3
TGTGCCAGTAGGAACAGGGGGTCTGGAAACACCATATATTTT CASRNRGSGNTIYF TRBV19 few TRBD1 TRBJ1-3
TGTGCCAGCAGCCAAACTGGACTAGCGGGTTACAATGAGCAGTTCTTC CASSQTGLAGYNEQFF TRBV14 . TRBD2 TRBJ2-1